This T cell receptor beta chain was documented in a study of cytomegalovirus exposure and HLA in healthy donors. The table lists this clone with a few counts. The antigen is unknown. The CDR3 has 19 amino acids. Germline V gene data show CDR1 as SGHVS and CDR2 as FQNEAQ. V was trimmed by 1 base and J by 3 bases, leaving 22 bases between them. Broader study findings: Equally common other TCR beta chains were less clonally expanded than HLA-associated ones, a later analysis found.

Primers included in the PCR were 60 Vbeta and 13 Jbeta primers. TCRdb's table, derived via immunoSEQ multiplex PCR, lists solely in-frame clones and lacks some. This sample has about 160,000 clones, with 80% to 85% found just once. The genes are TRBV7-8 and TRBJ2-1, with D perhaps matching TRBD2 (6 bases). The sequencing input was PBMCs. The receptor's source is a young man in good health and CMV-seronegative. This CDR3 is CASSLVWSSGRSGYNEQFF. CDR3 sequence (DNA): TGTGCCAGCAGCTTAGTATGGTCTTCCGGGAGATCAGGCTACAATGAGCAGTTCTTC.